One and the same sample provided the 26 T cell receptor beta chains below, sequenced in a study of blood T cell repertoires in COVID-19. Some clones are missing from TCRdb's copy, which holds only in-frame ones; the method was immunoSEQ multiplex PCR. There are approximately 280,000 clones in the sample; 75% to 90% occur only once, and 2% to 2.5% lies in the top ten. The source material was peripheral blood. Source of these receptors: a woman aged 30 to 39 who had recovered from COVID-19.

The chain recombines TRBV5-4 with TRBJ1-1; 9 bases line up with TRBD1. This CDR3 comprises 13 residues. Trimming removed 3 bases from V and 7 bases from J; junction bases left unmatched: 4. Germline V gene data show CDR1 as SGHNT and CDR2 as YYREEE (reference sequence). CDR3 bases: TGTGCCAGCAGCTCGGACAGGGGTCTTGAAGCTTTCTTT. As protein: CASSSDRGLEAFF.

Only a few counts were recorded for this clone. J is TRBJ1-1 and V is TRBV18; no reliable D call. The CDR3 loop spans 14 amino acids. Germline CDR1 KGHSH, CDR2 LQKENI. Trimming removed 0 bases from V and 2 bases from J, with 7 bases in between. CDR3 sequence: CASSPPSGNTEAFF. In DNA form, the CDR3 reads TGTGCCAGCTCACCACCGTCGGGTAACACTGAAGCTTTCTTT.

This chain connects TRBV7-8 to TRBJ1-6; a weak D match, TRBD1 (6 bases). V was trimmed by 1 base and J by 5 bases, leaving 9 bases between them. The CDR3 has 15 residues. In germline, CDR1 is SGHVS, CDR2 FQNEAQ. The CDR3, as DNA: TGTGCCAGCAGCTTAGGTGCAGGGGATAATTCACCCCTCCACTTT. Translating it yields CASSLGAGDNSPLHF.

This clone was recorded once. V and J are TRBV5-6 and TRBJ1-5; 11 bases are a match to TRBD1. The CDR3 has 16 residues. The J segment lost 6 bases and the V segment lost 1 base, leaving 6 bases of the junction unmatched. CDR1 is SGHDT, CDR2 YYEEEE, per germline. The CDR3 DNA is TGTGCCAGCAGCTTGTTTGGACAGGGGGCGGCTCAGCCCCAGCATTTT. Its protein product is CASSLFGQGAAQPQHF.

This clone showed up just a few times. The rearrangement uses TRBV19 and TRBJ1-5, with 8 bases lining up with TRBD1. Germline trimming cut 7 bases from V and 6 bases from J; bases unmatched to any gene: 8. From germline, CDR1 is LNHDA and CDR2 SQIVND (reference sequence). The CDR3 runs 14 residues. The CDR3 here is CASTDRAGIQPQHF. CDR3 nucleotides: TGTGCCAGTACGGACAGGGCTGGGATTCAGCCCCAGCATTTT.

DNA for the CDR3: TGTGCCAGCAGCGTTAGCGGGAGTGAGCAGTTCTTC. Protein: CASSVSGSEQFF. The V gene is TRBV9, the J gene TRBJ2-1; the match to TRBD2 covers 9 bases. The CDR3 is 12 amino acids. Per germline, CDR1 SGDLS and CDR2 YYNGEE. Trimming at V came to 2 bases and at J to 9 bases, leaving 0 bases not matched to a gene.

The genes are TRBV6-6 and TRBJ2-3; D gene uncertain. The CDR3 totals 14 residues. V was shortened by 5 bases and J by 2 bases, with 11 bases between the two germline ends. CDR1 is MNHNY and CDR2 is SVGAGI in the germline V gene (reference sequence). CDR3 sequence: CASSRSPSTDTQYF. Written as DNA, the CDR3 is TGTGCCAGCAGTCGATCCCCCTCCACAGATACGCAGTATTTT.

This rearrangement joins TRBV4-3 to TRBJ2-1; tentatively, D is TRBD2 (6 bases). Germline V gene data show CDR1 as LGHNA and CDR2 as YSLEER. The CDR3 is 15 amino acids. Trimming cost V 1 base and J 2 bases, with 9 bases left between them. The CDR3 loop reads CASSQGPGAYNEQFF. In nucleotides, the CDR3 is TGCGCCAGCAGCCAAGGCCCGGGAGCCTACAATGAGCAGTTCTTC.

This clone was observed a handful of times. The V call is TRBV5-5, the J call TRBJ1-1; weak D call: TRBD1 (6 bases). The CDR3 length is 15 residues. The V end lost 4 bases, the J end lost 4 bases, and 17 bases lay between the germline ends. CDR1 and CDR2 from the germline V gene are SGHKS and YYEKEE (reference sequence). The CDR3 region is CASSPLSGVGTEAFF. In DNA form, the CDR3 reads TGTGCCAGCAGCCCGCTCTCAGGGGTTGGCACTGAAGCTTTCTTT.

V is TRBV6-4 and J is TRBJ2-5, with 11 nucleotides matching TRBD2. V was clipped by 2 bases and J by 5 bases; unmatched bases: 1. The CDR3 loop spans 14 amino acids. In germline, CDR1 is MRHNA, CDR2 SNTAGT. The DNA of the CDR3 is TGTGCCAGCAGTGACCTAGCGGGGGGCGAGACCCAGTACTTC. Translating gives CASSDLAGGETQYF.

This rearrangement joins TRBV7-2 to TRBJ2-1; the match to TRBD2 covers 15 bases. Germline CDR1 is SGHTA and CDR2 is FQGNSA. Trimming cost V 3 bases and J 1 base; bases outside gene matches: 4. The CDR3 extends over 18 amino acids. The CDR3 coding sequence is TGTGCCAGCAGCTTCGCGGGACTAGCGGGAGGATCCTACAATGAGCAGTTCTTC. Its translation is CASSFAGLAGGSYNEQFF.

This chain connects TRBV13 to TRBJ2-7; 7 bases are a match to TRBD2. This CDR3 comprises 14 residues. CDR1 is PRHDT, CDR2 FYEKMQ, per germline (reference sequence). The ends lost 5 bases at V and 5 bases at J; junction bases unmatched: 9. The CDR3 DNA reads TGTGCCAGCAGCGCCACCGGGGGGTTCGACGAGCAGTACTTC. Translation gives CASSATGGFDEQYF. Full variable domain (remainder filled in from reference TRBV13 and TRBJ2-7): AAGVIQSPRHLIKEKRETATLKCYPIPRHDTVYWYQQGPGQDPQFLISFYEKMQSDKGSIPDRFSAQQFSDYHSELNMSSLELGDSALYFCASSATGGFDEQYFGPGTRLTVT.

The rearrangement joins TRBV5-4 to TRBJ2-7, with 10 bases identical to TRBD1. The CDR3 has 14 amino acids. The J segment lost 5 bases and the V segment lost 4 bases, leaving 6 bases of the junction unmatched. Germline V gives CDR1 SGHNT, CDR2 YYREEE (reference sequence). The CDR3 sequence: CASSPGTGEDEQYF. The CDR3 DNA follows: TGTGCCAGCAGCCCCGGGACAGGGGAGGACGAGCAGTACTTC.

This clone was found a few times. This chain connects TRBV7-2 to TRBJ2-7; tentatively, D is TRBD2 (5 bases). This CDR3 comprises 14 residues. V lost 0 bases and J lost 7, with 13 bases in between. Germline CDR1 SGHTA, CDR2 FQGNSA. The DNA of the CDR3 is TGTGCCAGCAGCTTAGCCCCTGTGGGAGCGGAGCAGTACTTC. Encoded protein: CASSLAPVGAEQYF.

The V gene is TRBV19, the J gene TRBJ2-7; TRBD1 matches at 11 bases. V lost 6 bases to trimming and J lost 3 bases; unmatched junction nucleotides: 13. CDR1 and CDR2 (germline): LNHDA, SQIVND (reference sequence). This CDR3 has 17 amino acids. CDR3 bases: TGTGCCAGTAGAGACCGGACAGGGGGCGAATCTATCTACGAGCAGTACTTC. The encoded protein is CASRDRTGGESIYEQYF.

V and J are TRBV18 and TRBJ1-6; 8 nucleotides align to TRBD1. The J segment lost 9 bases and the V segment lost 6 bases, leaving 7 bases of the junction unmatched. CDR1 and CDR2 (germline): KGHSH, LQKENI. The CDR3 runs to 14 residues. The CDR3: CASSDRTGSSPLHF. The DNA for the CDR3 is TGTGCCAGCTCGGATAGGACAGGGAGTTCACCCCTCCACTTT.

The chain joins TRBV4-1 to TRBJ2-2; D might be TRBD1 (6 bases). CDR1 and CDR2 from the germline V gene are MGHRA and YSYEKL. V was clipped by 3 bases and J by 0 bases, with 14 bases between them. The CDR3 contains 17 residues. Here the CDR3 reads CASSHTAGATNTGELFF. CDR3 DNA sequence: TGCGCCAGCAGCCATACCGCAGGGGCGACGAACACCGGGGAGCTGTTTTTT.

J is TRBJ1-3 and V is TRBV11-3, with D unclear. V lost 4 bases, J lost 0 bases, and 10 bases lay in between. CDR1 is SGHNT, CDR2 YENEEA, per germline. This CDR3 spans 15 amino acids. The CDR3 nucleotides read TGTGCCAGCAGCTCCTCCGGAGTCTCTGGAAACACCATATATTTT. Translated, it gives CASSSSGVSGNTIYF. Complete variable domain (other parts from reference TRBV11-3 and TRBJ1-3): EAGVVQSPRYKIIEKKQPVAFWCNPISGHNTLYWYLQNLGQGPELLIRYENEEAVDDSQLPKDRFSAERLKGVDSTLKIQPAELGDSAVYLCASSSSGVSGNTIYFGEGSWLTVV.

The chain has TRBV10-1 and TRBJ1-6; D may be TRBD1 (6 bases). V was clipped by 6 bases and J by 7 bases, with 13 bases between them. Germline CDR1 WNHNN, CDR2 SYGVQD (reference sequence). The CDR3 has 14 amino acids. The CDR3 nucleotides are TGCGCCAGCAGGGAACAGGGATGGAATTCACCCCTCCACTTT. Protein sequence: CASREQGWNSPLHF.

The chain combines TRBV19 with TRBJ1-1; TRBD1 aligns across 10 bases. The CDR3 loop spans 17 amino acids. Germline V gene lookup returns CDR1 LNHDA and CDR2 SQIVND (reference sequence). The J segment lost 5 bases and the V segment lost 8 bases, leaving 17 bases of the junction unmatched. The CDR3 DNA reads TGTGCCAGTTCACGATCAATCCGGGACAGGGGTAGGACTGAAGCTTTCTTT. It specifies CASSRSIRDRGRTEAFF.

This clone came up once. The V and J genes are TRBV24-1 and TRBJ2-3, with D possibly matching TRBD1 (5 bases). The CDR3 extends over 14 amino acids. V dropped 0 bases and J dropped 7 bases, with 10 bases sitting between them. Germline V gene lookup returns CDR1 KGHDR and CDR2 SFDVKD. As DNA, the CDR3 is TGTGCCACCAGTGATTTGTCCCAGGGTAATACGCAGTATTTT. Protein product: CATSDLSQGNTQYF.

The chain combines TRBV7-2 with TRBJ2-5; 7 nucleotides agree with TRBD1. The CDR3 is 15 amino acids. V shed 2 bases, J shed 1 base, and the junction held 4 bases outside the gene matches. Germline lookup yields CDR1 SGHTA and CDR2 FQGNSA. Here the CDR3 reads CASSLSQGIQETQYF. In DNA, the CDR3 is TGTGCCAGCAGCTTATCACAGGGGATCCAAGAGACCCAGTACTTC.

This clone was detected a few times. V usage is TRBV7-2 and J usage is TRBJ1-1, with D possibly TRBD1 on 5 matching bases. In germline, CDR1 is SGHTA, CDR2 FQGNSA. V was cut by 4 bases and J by 4 bases, with 10 bases left in between. The CDR3 is made up of 13 amino acids. The CDR3 region has the DNA TGTGCCAGCAGCTCAGGGCGGGGCACTGAAGCTTTCTTT. The encoded protein is CASSSGRGTEAFF. Using reference TRBV7-2 and TRBJ1-1 for the parts outside the CDR3, the full variable domain is GAGVSQSPSNKVTEKGKDVELRCDPISGHTALYWYRQSLGQGLEFLIYFQGNSAPDKSGLPSDRFSAERTGGSVSTLTIQRTQQEDSAVYLCASSSGRGTEAFFGQGTRLTVV.

The chain recombines TRBV10-2 with TRBJ1-6; 9 bases map to TRBD1. The CDR3 has 15 amino acids. Trimming cost V 3 bases and J 9 bases; bases outside gene matches: 6. Germline values: CDR1 WSHSY, CDR2 SAAADI. CDR3 region: CASSDWGQGISPLHF. Here the CDR3 DNA reads TGCGCCAGCAGTGACTGGGGACAGGGCATTTCACCCCTCCACTTT.

The chain uses TRBV5-6 and TRBJ2-7; 9 nucleotides match TRBD2. CDR3 length: 14 residues. CDR1 is SGHDT, CDR2 YYEEEE, per germline. V lost 3 bases to trimming and J lost 2 bases; unmatched junction nucleotides: 3. Here the CDR3 DNA reads TGTGCCAGCAGCTATTGGACTAGCGCCTACGAGCAGTACTTC. Translated, it gives CASSYWTSAYEQYF.

This clone appeared a few times. Here the CDR3 reads CASSRLDSLAKNIQYF. The CDR3 DNA follows: TGTGCCAGCAGTCGACTCGACAGTCTAGCCAAAAACATTCAGTACTTC. This chain connects TRBV6-6 to TRBJ2-4, with a possible D match to TRBD1 (5 bases). The germline V gene encodes CDR1 MNHNY and CDR2 SVGAGI (reference sequence). The V and J ends lost 5 bases and 0 bases respectively, with 14 bases between them. CDR3 length equals 16 residues.